This TCR beta chain was obtained from a study of cytomegalovirus exposure and HLA in healthy donors (dated by TCRdb to the late 2010s). Study-wide context: An earlier analysis of 587 of the donors reported about 280 Gb of sequence data and some 110 million unique TCR beta sequences obtained from about 180 million T cells. Roughly 300 gigabases of sequencing data and roughly 80 million unique TCR sequences made up an early release that covered several hundred HLA-typed donors. Of the 300 to 500 genotyped donors, less than 90% were placed in the genetic ancestry cluster associated with self-reported Caucasian donors. The aim of the study was to test whether cataloging public T cell receptors could identify signatures of past pathogen exposure. Using immunosequencing, the study profiled T cell repertoires from 666 subjects and related those repertoires to cytomegalovirus serostatus. Besides the first cohort of around 700 subjects, a separate validation cohort made up of 120 different subjects was used. High-throughput TCR immunosequencing, statistical association of individual TCRs with disease status, and machine learning were combined to predict cytomegalovirus infection status. A later analysis re-analyzed previously published TCR beta repertoires from roughly 630 donors and added high-resolution HLA genotyping to study TCR occurrence patterns. In the later analysis, no new phenotypic data were used to find candidate immune exposures; instead, reliance was placed on TCR beta sequences and their occurrence across donors. An earlier analysis of approximately 580 of the donors used high-throughput TCR beta sequencing to judge whether each TCR beta V gene segment behaved as functional or pseudogenic. Donor age, sex, ethnicity and CMV serostatus were collected together with the repertoire data. A later genetic analysis used genome-wide SNP genotypes for about 60% of the roughly 670 donors, treating that subset as a discovery cohort. All discovery cohort repertoires had been generated using a single sequencing platform. Class I and class II HLA loci were covered by the typing at four-digit resolution. Typing coverage differed by locus: A, B, C, DRB1 and DQB1 were typed in roughly 620-630 donors, DQA1 in around 500, DPA1 in 600 to 610, and DPB1 in approximately 450. Roughly five DR-DQ haplotypes were treated as single units for association and clustering because of strong linkage in the cohort. Across approximately 420 genotyped donors of the cohort, an average of about 220,000 unique TCR beta nucleotide sequences per donor were sequenced, and approximately 19% of those sequences were non-productive. Results the study describes overall, beyond this receptor: Most CMV-associated TCR beta chains appeared to be HLA-restricted in a later analysis, and the HLA associations seemed to be driven largely by CMV exposure. In vitro tests confirmed that a few of the cytomegalovirus-associated TCR beta chains recognize cytomegalovirus antigens. Broadly in line with IMGT annotations, most TCR beta V segments showed up in productive rearrangements about 90% or about 30% of the time in an earlier analysis of approximately 600 of the donors. A later genetic analysis associated a missense DCLRE1C variant with V-gene and J-gene trimming of TCR beta chains, and an independent cohort replicated the association. A later genetic analysis reported fewer N-insertions in productive TCRs among donors in an Asian-associated ancestry cluster than the roughly 640-donor mean. Because HLA typing was missing for some donors at each locus, association tests included only the typed subset. Linkage disequilibrium might explain the correlated functional status among segregating V segments, but an unknown experimental factor could not be excluded. Because the 87-base-pair reads could not distinguish some IMGT-functional V segments, including TRBV6-2 and TRBV6-3, those segments were excluded. Because counts were too low, about 15 rarely observed V segments, including chromosome 9 orphons, were left out of the earlier analysis of roughly 600 of the donors. Most TCR sequences were observed very rarely across donors, whereas some public TCRs were present in many individuals. Only TCR beta chains were sequenced in this cohort, and the absence of alpha or paired-chain data limited detectable features. According to a later analysis, parvovirus B19, influenza, CMV and Epstein-Barr virus appeared linked to several top co-occurrence clusters. Compared with equally common non-associated chains, HLA-associated TCR beta chains in a later analysis were more clonally expanded and had lower generation probabilities. A later analysis found that TCR association rates varied across HLA loci, with DRB1 alleles showing the most associated TCRs and HLA-C alleles the fewest. A group of highly shared sequence variants was considered likely to be a technical artifact of the sequencing pipeline. A further reported finding was that TCR beta sequences accurately predicted the HLA-A and HLA-B alleles for most subjects in the first cohort. Cytomegalovirus status was reported to be diagnosed by the classifier with high specificity and sensitivity in both the original and validation cohorts. The authors suggested that the approach could potentially be extended to other disease states and immunological phenotypes. CMV serostatus was the only immune exposure information available for the cohort. The presence/absence analyses assumed that sequencing depth was roughly uniform across donors, and that assumption may not be true. The study listed 150 to 200 TCR beta chains as associated with cytomegalovirus. When HLA alleles, especially DR and DQ, strongly co-occurred, attributing TCR associations to individual alleles was difficult. In a later analysis, about 17,000 TCR beta sequences were associated with specific HLA alleles at a false discovery rate of 0.05.

The library was made by the immunoSEQ multiplex PCR assay. A mixture of 60 forward primers for TCR Vbeta segments and 13 reverse primers for TCR Jbeta segments was used in the multiplex PCR. Amplification of the CDR3 region of rearranged TCR beta genes was performed with a multiplex PCR assay on genomic DNA. On the Illumina HiSeq System, the amplified TCR beta libraries were sequenced as 87-base-pair reads. Processing in the source paper ran as follows. A later analysis tallied tens of millions of unique TCR beta chains across the 666 repertoires, and approximately 12 million of those chains were shared by two or more donors. To remove PCR and sequencing errors, raw reads were error-corrected and collapsed into unique sequences using a nearest-neighbor algorithm that merged closely related sequences. CDR3 sequences were aligned to IMGT reference sequences to assign V, D and J gene segments. For a sequence to be retained, a match of at least six nucleotides was required to both a V gene segment and a J gene segment. Rearrangements were classified as productive when the CDR3 lacked stop codons and remained in frame with V and J, and all other rearrangements were classified as non-productive. CDR3 was defined by IMGT convention, running from the second conserved V-encoded cysteine to the conserved J-encoded phenylalanine. The earlier analysis of roughly 590 of the donors excluded sequences that lacked an unambiguous match to a single V gene segment. An earlier analysis of several hundred of the donors called V segments functional above 56.7% productive rearrangements and segregating when the between-donor standard deviation exceeded 5%. A statistical classification framework was built to diagnose cytomegalovirus status from the catalog of TCR beta chain sequences. A later analysis assigned V and J genes by comparing TCR nucleotide sequences with IMGT/GENE-DB human TR gene sequences. A later analysis assigned CDR3 sequences and most-parsimonious VDJ recombination scenarios with the TCRdist pipeline. In a later analysis, each TCR beta chain was defined by its CDR3 amino acid sequence together with its V-gene family, and reads without a unique V-gene family were excluded. To address suspected cross-contamination and a sequencing artifact, a later analysis removed roughly 580 highly shared, low-generation-probability nucleotide sequences. In a later analysis, a clonal expansion index for each public chain was calculated from normalized within-repertoire ranks of inferred template counts. A later analysis computed generation probabilities with a VDJ recombination model fitted to out-of-frame rearrangements, and checked the results against IGoR. In a later analysis, TCR-TCR, TCR-HLA and TCR-CMV co-occurrence was scored with hypergeometric tests, and a repertoire-size bias correction was applied to TCR pairs. A later analysis estimated false discovery rates by permuting HLA or CMV assignments 20 times. In a later analysis, co-occurring TCRs were grouped using DBSCAN, and TCRdist sequence similarity was added for clustering within HLA-allele-positive subsets. Repertoires with fewer than 30,000 or more than 120,000 public chains, plus five repertoires with anomalous nucleotide sharing, were excluded from co-occurrence clustering. The clones in this table, taken by TCRdb from immuneACCESS, are in-frame only. Not every clone is retained; where verified, under half of the shortfall comes from an unresolved V gene, and the cause of the rest is unknown. The DNA gave D and trimming, while V, J and clone size come from that table. Counted in this sample were over 100,000 clones; just under 80% of them appeared once. 5.3% of the sample goes to the ten largest clones.

The germline V and J ends show losses of 3 bases and 2 bases respectively, and no gene match explains 4 bases of the junction. The CDR3 spans 14 residues, from the cysteine through the phenylalanine. Here the CDR3 DNA is all that survives: 42 bases in frame from base 1. The CDR1 and CDR2 encoded by the germline V gene are MDHEN and SYDVKM. To note about this clone: The antigen it binds to is not known. No clone much larger than this one lies a single base away; base qualities are absent.

The cohort was made up of approximately 700 healthy bone marrow donors. Cohort members were all nominally healthy when sampled, although unrecorded immune exposures were likely present. The donor tested CMV seronegative and was one of the 352 seronegative cohort members. Each donor provided a peripheral blood sample, and peripheral blood mononuclear cells were used for TCR beta sequencing. Genomic DNA was extracted from the blood cell samples with the Qiagen DNeasy Blood Extraction Kit. Sequencing was performed on PBMCs. This sequence originates from a young man in good health and CMV-seronegative. The chain couples TRBV28 to TRBJ2-7; 7 nucleotides in the junction match TRBD2. The CDR3 amino acid sequence is: CASSLGGVTYEQYF. In nucleotide form, the sequence is TGTGCCAGCAGTTTGGGGGGGGTTACCTACGAGCAGTACTTC.